Shown below are 21 T cell receptor beta chains from a single sample sequenced in a study of cytomegalovirus exposure and HLA in healthy donors. This PCR relied on a set of 60 Vbeta primers and 13 Jbeta primers. The method was immunoSEQ multiplex PCR; TCRdb's version includes in-frame clones alone and lacks a portion of them. The table has about 160,000 clones, 60% to 80% seen once; the top ten hold just under 1%. Specimen: PBMCs. The receptors shown here come from a woman aged 50 to 65 in good health and CMV-seropositive.

The CDR3 spells CASSYGGSKNIQYF. CDR3 bases: TGCGCCAGCAGCTATGGGGGGTCCAAAAACATTCAGTACTTC. The rearrangement links TRBV5-1 to TRBJ2-4; the D gene is possibly TRBD2 (6 bases). Trimming removed 3 bases at V and 2 bases at J, with 9 bases between. Germline CDR1 and CDR2: SGHRS and YFSETQ. CDR3 length: 14 residues.

The J gene is TRBJ1-1, the V gene TRBV19; D is unclear. Germline V gives CDR1 LNHDA, CDR2 SQIVND (reference sequence). Trimming took 3 bases from V and 5 from J, leaving 7 bases between them. The length of the CDR3 is 12 residues. In DNA, the CDR3 is TGTGCCAGTAGTATGGGGAGGACTGAAGCTTTCTTT. Amino acids: CASSMGRTEAFF.

The V call is TRBV27, the J call TRBJ1-2; 7 positions match TRBD1. The germline CDR1 and CDR2 sequences are MNHEY and SMNVEV (reference sequence). The CDR3 is 15 amino acids. Trimming at V came to 6 bases and at J to 7 bases, leaving 14 bases not matched to a gene. CDR3 sequence (DNA): TGTGCCAGCAGACCGGGAAACAGGGGTGAGACTGGCTACACCTTC. Translation: CASRPGNRGETGYTF.

This CDR3 is CASSLPRTGDLYGYTF. In DNA, the CDR3 is TGTGCCAGCAGCTTACCGAGGACAGGAGACCTCTATGGCTACACCTTC. The rearrangement uses TRBV11-2 and TRBJ1-2, with TRBD1 identical over 7 bases. This CDR3 region has 16 residues. The J segment lost 4 bases and the V segment lost 2 bases, leaving 10 bases of the junction unmatched. The germline V gene encodes CDR1 SGHAT and CDR2 FQNNGV.

This sequence joins TRBV27 and TRBJ2-2; 8 bases match TRBD1. With 6 bases clipped from V and 1 base from J, the junction kept 13 bases outside the gene matches. Germline assignment: CDR1 MNHEY and CDR2 SMNVEV (reference sequence). The CDR3 totals 18 residues. CDR3 in amino acids: CASSTGQGKTENTGELFF. DNA for the CDR3: TGTGCCAGCAGCACCGGACAGGGAAAAACCGAGAACACCGGGGAGCTGTTTTTT.

This clone was picked up a small number of times. The chain joins TRBV28 to TRBJ1-2; 8 bases align to TRBD1. V was pared by 6 bases and J by 3 bases, with 6 bases of the junction left unmatched. The germline V gene has CDR1 MDHEN and CDR2 SYDVKM. The CDR3 length is 14 residues. The CDR3 here is CASRSAGGYYGYTF. CDR3 DNA sequence: TGTGCCAGCAGGTCGGCAGGGGGCTACTATGGCTACACCTTC.

The table lists this clone with a count of one. The J gene is TRBJ2-1, the V gene TRBV5-1; D may be TRBD1 (7 bases). CDR1 SGHRS and CDR2 YFSETQ come from the germline V gene. This CDR3 has 13 residues. V shed 4 bases and J shed 8 bases, with 13 bases lying between them. CDR3 coding DNA: TGCGCCAGCAGCAATGACAGGGAGGATGAGCAGTTCTTC. This encodes CASSNDREDEQFF.

The CDR3 DNA reads as TGTGCCAGCAGCCAAGATAGGCTAGTTGGGACAGATACGCAGTATTTT. It codes for CASSQDRLVGTDTQYF. The V call is TRBV4-2, the J call TRBJ2-3; D gene unclear. Germline lookup yields CDR1 LGHNA and CDR2 YNFKEQ. This CDR3 contains 16 residues. Trimming stripped 0 bases from V and 3 bases from J, with 13 bases between.

The V call is TRBV28, the J call TRBJ2-7; 11 bases are a match to TRBD1. CDR3 length equals 16 residues. The V gene's germline CDR1 is MDHEN and CDR2 SYDVKM. J gave up 2 bases and V 7 bases, and 10 bases lay outside the gene matches. The CDR3 is CASIQGGGQGAYEQYF. The CDR3 region has the DNA TGTGCCAGCATCCAAGGTGGGGGACAGGGGGCCTACGAGCAGTACTTC.

The rearrangement links TRBV6-5 to TRBJ1-1, with TRBD1 identical over 7 bases. The CDR3 consists of 14 residues. Germline V gene data show CDR1 as MNHEY and CDR2 as SVGAGI. Trimming removed 5 bases from V and 0 bases from J; junction bases left unmatched: 3. CDR3 loop: CASSRQGLNTEAFF. The CDR3 DNA reads TGTGCCAGCAGTCGACAGGGACTGAACACTGAAGCTTTCTTT.

This chain uses TRBV5-1 with TRBJ1-2, with TRBD1 matching over 12 bases. Germline loops: CDR1 SGHRS, CDR2 YFSETQ. V gave up 4 bases and J gave up 8 bases; unmatched junction bases: 9. The CDR3 sequence is 15 residues long. The CDR3 here is CASSRGDRGRGGYTF. The CDR3 DNA follows: TGCGCCAGCAGCCGAGGGGACAGGGGGCGTGGGGGCTACACCTTC.

CDR3 bases: TGCGCCAGCAGTGATGCTGGGGCTAACTACAATGAGCAGTTCTTC. As protein: CASSDAGANYNEQFF. The chain employs TRBV10-2 and TRBJ2-1; the D gene is possibly TRBD1 (5 bases). Trimming left V 3 bases short and J 3 bases short, with 12 bases between. The CDR3 extends over 15 amino acids. Germline V gives CDR1 WSHSY, CDR2 SAAADI.

The chain carries TRBV6-4 and TRBJ2-3; unclear D gene. V was pared by 2 bases and J by 7 bases, with 13 bases between. The CDR3 spans 14 residues. Looked up from germline, CDR1 is MRHNA and CDR2 is SNTAGT. The CDR3 here is CASSDRQESNTQYF. The DNA of the CDR3 is TGTGCCAGCAGTGACCGGCAGGAAAGTAATACGCAGTATTTT.

This chain links TRBV27 with TRBJ1-1; 7 bases are a match to TRBD1. The CDR3 sequence is 14 residues long. V shed 2 bases and J 1 base; nucleotides not matched to a gene: 1. CDR1 is MNHEY and CDR2 is SMNVEV in the germline V gene (reference sequence). In DNA, the CDR3 is TGTGCCAGCAGTTTAAGGGGGCCGAACACTGAAGCTTTCTTT. Translated: CASSLRGPNTEAFF.

This clone occurred a few times. This chain uses TRBV4-1 with TRBJ1-1; 7 bases align to TRBD1. The CDR3 runs 15 residues. J lost 2 bases, V lost 3 bases, and 6 bases had no gene match. Germline loops: CDR1 MGHRA, CDR2 YSYEKL. The CDR3 DNA reads TGCGCCAGCAGCCAGCGACAGGGAAAAAACACTGAAGCTTTCTTT. It is translated as CASSQRQGKNTEAFF.

V usage is TRBV7-2 and J usage is TRBJ2-3; TRBD2 agrees at 7 bases. Germline V gene data show CDR1 as SGHTA and CDR2 as FQGNSA. V lost 6 bases, J lost 3 bases, and 3 bases stayed unmatched. The CDR3 is 13 residues long. The CDR3 DNA reads TGTGCCAGCAGTGAGCGGGGAACAGATACGCAGTATTTT. It encodes CASSERGTDTQYF.

This clone was counted once. The V gene is TRBV6-5, the J gene TRBJ1-1, with 8 bases aligning to TRBD1. Germline CDR1 reads MNHEY; CDR2 reads SVGAGI. There are 14 residues in the CDR3. Trimming took 2 bases from V and 6 from J; bases not matched to a gene: 5. The CDR3 bases are TGTGCCAGCAGTTACCTCGGACAGGGTTCTGAAGCTTTCTTT. This encodes CASSYLGQGSEAFF.

This chain connects TRBV25-1 to TRBJ1-1, with D unclear. Germline CDR1 and CDR2: MGHDK and SYGVNS. CDR3 size: 14 residues. Trimming removed 2 bases from V and 1 base from J, with 8 bases in between. This CDR3 reads CASSEGHWNTEAFF. CDR3 sequence (DNA): TGTGCCAGCAGTGAAGGGCACTGGAACACTGAAGCTTTCTTT.

The chain recombines TRBV6-5 with TRBJ1-2; D is ambiguous. The CDR3 covers 15 residues. Trimming pared 0 bases from V and 0 bases from J, leaving 8 bases between. Germline assignment: CDR1 MNHEY and CDR2 SVGAGI. This CDR3 reads CASSYSVHANYGYTF. CDR3 in DNA: TGTGCCAGCAGTTACTCAGTACACGCTAACTATGGCTACACCTTC.

This clone appeared a single time. The rearrangement joins TRBV6-6 to TRBJ2-1; 7 nucleotides match TRBD2. Germline V gene data show CDR1 as MNHNY and CDR2 as SVGAGI (reference sequence). This CDR3 spans 13 amino acids. V lost 6 bases, J lost 13 bases, and 12 bases stayed unmatched. For the CDR3, the DNA is TGTGCCAGCAGGAGCGGGGCAGAGTTACAACAGTTCTTC. Protein: CASRSGAELQQFF.

The chain recombines TRBV6-5 with TRBJ1-3; perhaps TRBD1 as D (6 bases). Trimming took 5 bases from V and 4 from J, leaving 15 bases between them. The CDR3 runs to 15 residues. Germline loops: CDR1 MNHEY, CDR2 SVGAGI. CDR3 DNA sequence: TGTGCCAGCAGTCCGCCGGGACAAGTCGGAAACACCATATATTTT. It is translated as CASSPPGQVGNTIYF.